Below, one TCR beta chain is given with its context. The target of this receptor is not known. Nothing much larger sits one base from this clone, and base qualities are not available. The sample holds other DNA sequences that translate to the same CDR3. This entry comes from a study of shared clonotypes between healthy human individuals (dated by TCRdb to the early 2020s). In terms of the full investigation: The cohort included three men and a couple of women between 18 and 49 years of age. For each donor, CD4 naive and CD4 memory were each run on three plates, CD8 naive on two plates, and CD8 memory on one plate. To estimate repertoire size and how much clonotypes are shared between individuals, the study performed deep sequencing of blood TCR repertoires from five healthy adults. Different laboratories and diverse techniques were used to prepare libraries and sequence TCR repertoires, to increase sequencing depth and limit assay-specific biases. Between about 0.9 and 8.9 billion PBMCs per donor were obtained by leukapheresis. Summary of the overall study and its limitations: Sampling was restricted to blood, and TCR repertoires in tissue are likely to differ from TCR repertoires in blood. Incomplete sequencing was indicated by rarefaction of sorted-subset datasets, despite the large sequencing depth. When a few donors were compared, the shared fraction of clonotypes was about 5.5% for naive CD4, around 3.6% for naive CD8, more than 2% for memory CD4, and 0.4% for memory CD8. Higher generation probabilities were observed for clonotypes shared by all four sorted-subset donors than for non-shared clonotypes. Pairwise subsampling led to the expectation that sequencing depth would affect the degree of clonotype sharing among donors. Naive subsets generally had larger estimated clonotype richness than memory subsets did. Because the study included a small number of donors, the genetic and exposure-history diversity represented was limited.

TCR CDR3 regions were amplified from genomic DNA by multiplex PCR using the deep immunoSEQ assay. Extracted genomic DNA from each cell subset was distributed evenly across all wells of several immunoSEQ 96-well plates, and each plate was treated as a replicate. For sorted subsets, roughly 200 ng of genomic DNA, equivalent to some 30,000 T cell genomes, went into each replicate PCR. Purified libraries were quantified with a Qubit 3.0 fluorometer, sized on a Bioanalyzer 2100, and re-quantified with the KAPA Library Quantification kit. Every immunoSEQ 96-well plate was sequenced on a dedicated single-read 150-cycle Illumina NextSeq 550 flow cell. In the authors' own workflow: Because only junctional sequences without quality scores were contained in the immunoSEQ output, filtering matching that applied to full-length reads could not be performed. To assign V/J genes and CDR3, sequences were annotated against IMGT germline references using PyIR, a Python wrapper for IgBLAST v1.9. Any read was removed if the V/J assignment was weak (E-value above 1e-6), the CDR3 was missing, or the read contained stop codons, out-of-frame junctions, or ambiguous translated residues. V3J clonotypes were defined as sequences sharing the same inferred V gene, J gene, and CDR3 amino acid sequence. Percentage overlap between repertoires was calculated by dividing the number of shared unique clonotypes by the size of the smaller repertoire. RTK rarefaction, the Chao1 estimator, and Recon v2.1 estimates of unobserved clonotypes were used to assess repertoire richness. Generation probabilities were computed with OLGA for all TCRbeta clonotypes obtained by the gDNA method from a handful of donors. This immuneACCESS table, as held by TCRdb, lists in-frame sequences with V and J called but not all clones. Of the missing ones, under half trace to an unresolved V gene in checked studies; the others have no known cause. Clone size and the V and J calls come from that table; the DNA yielded D and trimming. The sample data list around 700,000 clones, and about 91% of these were observed just once. Of the sample, 24% falls within the top ten clones.

CD8 naive samples consisted of CD45RO-negative cells that were positively selected for CCR7, yielding a CD45RA+CCR7+ population without TemRA cells. The donors were healthy, HIV-negative adults who had no recently reported acute infections or vaccinations. Every donor was a Caucasian adult living in Nashville, Tennessee, USA. After blood collection by leukapheresis, PBMCs were isolated using Ficoll-Histopaque density gradient centrifugation and then cryopreserved in the vapor phase of liquid nitrogen. Analytical flow cytometry was used to check the purity and quantity of each magnetically sorted T cell population. Genomic DNA was isolated from each sorted fraction and quantified by UV absorbance on a Nanodrop 2000c. The material sequenced was naive CD8+ T cells sorted from blood. The sample's cell subset or site label, decoded: CD45RA+CCR7+. The clonotype originates from a man aged 25-40 years in good health.

In nucleotides, the sequence is TGCGCCAGCAGCCAAGATCCTACCTACGAGCAGTACTTC. Its coded protein is CASSQDPTYEQYF. The sequence links TRBV4-1 to TRBJ2-7; too little of a D gene remains to name it. There are 13 amino acids in the CDR3, from cysteine to phenylalanine inclusive. Solely the CDR3 DNA is kept, with 39 bases framed from the first base. Trimming costs V 0 bases and J 2 bases, and their ends lie 5 bases apart. The germline V gene gives CDR1 as MGHRA and CDR2 as YSYEKL.